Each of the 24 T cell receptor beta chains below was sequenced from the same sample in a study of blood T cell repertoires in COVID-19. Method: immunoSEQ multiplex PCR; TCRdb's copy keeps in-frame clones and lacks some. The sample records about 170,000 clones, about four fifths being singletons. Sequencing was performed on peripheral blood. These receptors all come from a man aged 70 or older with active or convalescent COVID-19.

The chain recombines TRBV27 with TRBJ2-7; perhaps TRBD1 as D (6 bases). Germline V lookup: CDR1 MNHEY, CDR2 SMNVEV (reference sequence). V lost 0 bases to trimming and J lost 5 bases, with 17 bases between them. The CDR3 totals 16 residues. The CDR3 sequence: CASSLSSMGAVNEQYF. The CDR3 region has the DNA TGTGCCAGCAGTTTATCGTCAATGGGGGCCGTAAACGAGCAGTACTTC.

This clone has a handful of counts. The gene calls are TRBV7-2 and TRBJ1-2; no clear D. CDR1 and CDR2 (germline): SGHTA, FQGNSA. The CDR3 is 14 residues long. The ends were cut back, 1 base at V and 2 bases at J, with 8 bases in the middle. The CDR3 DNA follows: TGTGCCAGCAGCTTAGGGTTCGGGAACTATGGCTACACCTTC. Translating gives CASSLGFGNYGYTF.

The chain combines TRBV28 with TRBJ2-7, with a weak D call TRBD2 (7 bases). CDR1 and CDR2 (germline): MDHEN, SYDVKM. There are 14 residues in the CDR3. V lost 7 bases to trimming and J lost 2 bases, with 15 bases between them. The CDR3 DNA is TGTGCCAGCACTAGGGGGGGGGAGCCCTACGAGCAGTACTTC. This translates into CASTRGGEPYEQYF.

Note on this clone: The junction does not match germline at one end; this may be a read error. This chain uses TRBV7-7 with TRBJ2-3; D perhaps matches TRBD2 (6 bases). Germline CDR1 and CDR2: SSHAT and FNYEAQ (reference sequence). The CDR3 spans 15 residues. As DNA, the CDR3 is TGTGCTAGCAGCTTGGGACTTGGATACACAGATACGCAGTATTTT. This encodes CASSLGLGYTDTQYF.

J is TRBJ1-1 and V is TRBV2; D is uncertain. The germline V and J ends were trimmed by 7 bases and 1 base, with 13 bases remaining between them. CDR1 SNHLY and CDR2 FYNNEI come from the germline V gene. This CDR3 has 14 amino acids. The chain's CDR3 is CASKRVSRNTEAFF. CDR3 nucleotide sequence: TGTGCCAGCAAGAGGGTATCTCGGAACACTGAAGCTTTCTTT.

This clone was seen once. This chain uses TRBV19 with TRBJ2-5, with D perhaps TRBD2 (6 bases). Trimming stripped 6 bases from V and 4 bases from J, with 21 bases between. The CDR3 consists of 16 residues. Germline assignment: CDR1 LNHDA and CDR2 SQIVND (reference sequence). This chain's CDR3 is CASSINGRLRGETQYF. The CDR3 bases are TGTGCCAGTAGCATAAACGGGAGACTTCGGGGAGAGACCCAGTACTTC.

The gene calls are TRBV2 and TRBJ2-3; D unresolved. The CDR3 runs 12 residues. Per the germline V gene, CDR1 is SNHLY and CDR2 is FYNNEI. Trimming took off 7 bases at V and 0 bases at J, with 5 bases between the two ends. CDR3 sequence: CASTQSTDTQYF. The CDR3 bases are TGTGCCAGCACCCAGAGCACAGATACGCAGTATTTT.

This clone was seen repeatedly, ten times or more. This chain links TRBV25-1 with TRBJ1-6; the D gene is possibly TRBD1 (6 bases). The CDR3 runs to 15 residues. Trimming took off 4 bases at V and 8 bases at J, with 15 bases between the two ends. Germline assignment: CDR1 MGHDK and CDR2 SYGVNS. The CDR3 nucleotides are TGTGCCAGCAGTGTGGGAGGGGGGGGAGATTCACCCCTCCACTTT. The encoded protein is CASSVGGGGDSPLHF.

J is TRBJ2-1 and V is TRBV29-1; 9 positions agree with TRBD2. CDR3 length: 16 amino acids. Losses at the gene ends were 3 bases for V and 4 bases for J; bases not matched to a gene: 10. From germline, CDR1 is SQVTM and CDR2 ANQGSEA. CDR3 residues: CSVEKGLAGLYNEQFF. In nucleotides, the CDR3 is TGCAGCGTTGAGAAAGGGCTAGCGGGACTTTACAATGAGCAGTTCTTC.

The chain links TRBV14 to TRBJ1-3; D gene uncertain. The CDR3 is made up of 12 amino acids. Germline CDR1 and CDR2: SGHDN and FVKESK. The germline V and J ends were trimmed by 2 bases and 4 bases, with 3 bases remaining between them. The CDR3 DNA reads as TGTGCCAGCAGCCAACAGGGAAACACCATATATTTT. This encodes CASSQQGNTIYF.

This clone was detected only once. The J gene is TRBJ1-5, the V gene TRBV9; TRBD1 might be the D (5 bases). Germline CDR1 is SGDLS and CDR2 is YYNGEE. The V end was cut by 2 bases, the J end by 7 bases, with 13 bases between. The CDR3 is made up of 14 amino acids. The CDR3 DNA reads TGTGCCAGCAGCGTCACAGGACAATCCCAGCCCCAGCATTTT. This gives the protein CASSVTGQSQPQHF.

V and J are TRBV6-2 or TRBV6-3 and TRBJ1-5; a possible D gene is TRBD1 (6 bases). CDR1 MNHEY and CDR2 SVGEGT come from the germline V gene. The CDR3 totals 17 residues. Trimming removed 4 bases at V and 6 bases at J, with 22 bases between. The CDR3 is CASSSYTGTHRGQPQHF. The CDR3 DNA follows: TGTGCCAGCAGTTCGTACACCGGGACACATCGTGGTCAGCCCCAGCATTTT.

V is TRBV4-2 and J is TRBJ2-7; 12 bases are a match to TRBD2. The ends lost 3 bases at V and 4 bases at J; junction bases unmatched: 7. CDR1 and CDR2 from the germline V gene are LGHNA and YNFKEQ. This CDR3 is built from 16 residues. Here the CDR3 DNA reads TGTGCCAGCAGCCAGGTGGGACTAGCGGGCCAATACGAGCAGTACTTC. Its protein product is CASSQVGLAGQYEQYF.

The CDR3 bases are TGTGCCAGCAGTGGTAATGGACAGGGTTACGAGCAGTACTTC. This gives the protein CASSGNGQGYEQYF. V usage is TRBV2 and J usage is TRBJ2-7, with 8 nucleotides matching TRBD1. The germline V gene encodes CDR1 SNHLY and CDR2 FYNNEI. J was trimmed by 4 bases and V by 4 bases; bases with no gene match: 6. The length of the CDR3 is 14 residues.

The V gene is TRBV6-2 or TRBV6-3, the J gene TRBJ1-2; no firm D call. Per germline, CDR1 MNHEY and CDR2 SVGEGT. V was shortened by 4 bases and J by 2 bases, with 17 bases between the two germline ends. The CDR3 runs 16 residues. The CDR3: CASSWAGSEGNYGYTF. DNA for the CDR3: TGTGCCAGCAGTTGGGCCGGCAGTGAGGGAAACTATGGCTACACCTTC.

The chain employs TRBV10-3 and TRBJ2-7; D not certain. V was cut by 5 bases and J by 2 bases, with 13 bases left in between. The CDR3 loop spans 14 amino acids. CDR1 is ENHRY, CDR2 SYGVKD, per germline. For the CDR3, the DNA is TGTGCCATCAGTCCCACTCCCGTGGCCTACGAGCAGTACTTC. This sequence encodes CAISPTPVAYEQYF.

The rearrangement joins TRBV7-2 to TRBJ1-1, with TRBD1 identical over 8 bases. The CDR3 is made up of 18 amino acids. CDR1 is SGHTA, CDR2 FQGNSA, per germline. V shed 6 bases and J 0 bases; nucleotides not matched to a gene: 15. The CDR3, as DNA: TGTGCCAGCAGGTCATGGACAGGGCGTGGGAACATGAACACTGAAGCTTTCTTT. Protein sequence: CASRSWTGRGNMNTEAFF.

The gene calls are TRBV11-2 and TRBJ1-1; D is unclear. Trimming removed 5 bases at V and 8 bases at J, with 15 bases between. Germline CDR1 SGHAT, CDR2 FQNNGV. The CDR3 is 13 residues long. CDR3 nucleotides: TGTGCCAGCAGCGAAACGGAGGGTCGCGAAGCTTTCTTT. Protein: CASSETEGREAFF.

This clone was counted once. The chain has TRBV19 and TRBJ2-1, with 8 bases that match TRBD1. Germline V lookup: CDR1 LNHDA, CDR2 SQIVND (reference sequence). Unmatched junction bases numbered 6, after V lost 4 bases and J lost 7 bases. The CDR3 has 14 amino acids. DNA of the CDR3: TGTGCCAGTAGTAAACGACAGGGGAGGAATGAGCAGTTCTTC. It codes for CASSKRQGRNEQFF.

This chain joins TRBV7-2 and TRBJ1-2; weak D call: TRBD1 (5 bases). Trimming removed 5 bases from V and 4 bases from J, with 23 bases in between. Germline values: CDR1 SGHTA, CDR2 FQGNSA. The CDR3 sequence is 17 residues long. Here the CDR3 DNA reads TGTGCCAGCAGCCTAGGGGCCCAGGAGGGGTTGCTCTATGGCTACACCTTC. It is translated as CASSLGAQEGLLYGYTF.

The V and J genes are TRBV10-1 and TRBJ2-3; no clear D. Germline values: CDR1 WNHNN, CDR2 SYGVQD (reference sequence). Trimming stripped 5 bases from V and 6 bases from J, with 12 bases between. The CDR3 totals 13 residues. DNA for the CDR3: TGCGCCAGCAGTCAGGCCAGGTCGGATACGCAGTATTTT. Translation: CASSQARSDTQYF.

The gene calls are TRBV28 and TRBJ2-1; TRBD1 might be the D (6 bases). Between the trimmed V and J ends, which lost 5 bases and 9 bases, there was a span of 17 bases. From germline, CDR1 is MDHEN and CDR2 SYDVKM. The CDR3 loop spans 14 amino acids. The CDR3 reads CASSGTWAWGEQFF. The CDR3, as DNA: TGTGCCAGCAGTGGGACATGGGCTTGGGGTGAGCAGTTCTTC.

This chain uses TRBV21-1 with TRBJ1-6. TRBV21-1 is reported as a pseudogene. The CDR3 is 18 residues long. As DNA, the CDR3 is TGTGCCAGCAGCCCGCGACGAGGGCGAACCGGAAATAATTCACCCCTCCACTTT. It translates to CASSPRRGRTGNNSPLHF.

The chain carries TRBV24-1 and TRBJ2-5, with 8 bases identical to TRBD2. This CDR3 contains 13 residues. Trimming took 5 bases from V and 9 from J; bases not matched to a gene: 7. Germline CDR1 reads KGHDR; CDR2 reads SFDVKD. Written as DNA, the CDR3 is TGTGCCACCAGTGTAGCGGGACACGAGGCCCAGTACTTC. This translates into CATSVAGHEAQYF.